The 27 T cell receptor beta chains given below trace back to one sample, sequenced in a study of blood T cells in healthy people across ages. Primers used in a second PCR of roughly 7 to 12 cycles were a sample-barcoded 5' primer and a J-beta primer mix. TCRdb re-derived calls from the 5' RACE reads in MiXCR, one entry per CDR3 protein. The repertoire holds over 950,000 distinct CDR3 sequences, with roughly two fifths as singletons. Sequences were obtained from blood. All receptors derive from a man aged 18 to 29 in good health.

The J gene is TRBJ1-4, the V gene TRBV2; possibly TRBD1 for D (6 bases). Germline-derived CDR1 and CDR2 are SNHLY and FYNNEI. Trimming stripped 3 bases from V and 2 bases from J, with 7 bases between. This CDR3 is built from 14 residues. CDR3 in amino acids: CASSEQGTNEKLFF. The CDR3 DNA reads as TGTGCCAGCAGTGAGCAGGGGACTAATGAAAAACTGTTTTTT.

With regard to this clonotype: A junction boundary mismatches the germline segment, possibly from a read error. The DNA of the CDR3 is TGTACCAGCAGCTTAAATAGGGGACCCAAAGAGACCCAGTACTTC. This gives the protein CTSSLNRGPKETQYF. J is TRBJ2-5 and V is TRBV7-9; D may correspond to TRBD1 or TRBD2 (5 bases each). The germline CDR1 and CDR2 sequences are SEHNR and FQNEAQ (reference sequence). The CDR3 has 15 amino acids. The full variable domain, its missing parts supplied by reference TRBV7-9 and TRBJ2-5, is DTGVSQNPRHKITKRGQNVTFRCDPISEHNRLYWYRQTLGQGPEFLTYFQNEAQLEKSRLLSDRFSAERPKGSFSTLEIQRTEQGDSAMYLCTSSLNRGPKETQYFGPGTRLLVL.

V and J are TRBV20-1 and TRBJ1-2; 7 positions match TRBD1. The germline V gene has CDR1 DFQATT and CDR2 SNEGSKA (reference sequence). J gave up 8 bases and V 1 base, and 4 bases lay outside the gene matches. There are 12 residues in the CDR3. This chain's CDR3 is CSARAAGGGYTF. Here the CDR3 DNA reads TGCAGTGCTAGAGCCGCAGGGGGAGGCTACACCTTC.

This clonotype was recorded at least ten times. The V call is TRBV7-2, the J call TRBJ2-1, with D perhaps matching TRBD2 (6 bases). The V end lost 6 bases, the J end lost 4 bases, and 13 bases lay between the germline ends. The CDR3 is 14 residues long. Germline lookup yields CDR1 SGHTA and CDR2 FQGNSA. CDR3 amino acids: CASRNGLAYNEQFF. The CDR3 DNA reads TGTGCCAGCAGAAATGGGCTAGCGTACAATGAGCAGTTCTTC.

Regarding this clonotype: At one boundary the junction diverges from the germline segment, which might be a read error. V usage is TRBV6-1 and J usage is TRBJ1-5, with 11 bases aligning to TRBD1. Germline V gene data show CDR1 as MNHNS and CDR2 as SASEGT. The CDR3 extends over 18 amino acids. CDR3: CTSSPRTGGTLRNQPQHF. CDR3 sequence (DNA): TGTACCAGCAGTCCTAGGACAGGGGGCACCCTTCGGAATCAGCCCCAGCATTTT.

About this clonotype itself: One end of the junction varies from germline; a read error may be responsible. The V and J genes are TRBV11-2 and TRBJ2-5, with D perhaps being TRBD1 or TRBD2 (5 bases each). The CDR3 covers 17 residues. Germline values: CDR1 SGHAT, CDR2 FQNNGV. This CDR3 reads CASSLRGSALSQEAQYF. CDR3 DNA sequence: TGTGCCAGCAGCTTACGGGGCAGTGCACTTTCTCAAGAGGCCCAGTACTTC.

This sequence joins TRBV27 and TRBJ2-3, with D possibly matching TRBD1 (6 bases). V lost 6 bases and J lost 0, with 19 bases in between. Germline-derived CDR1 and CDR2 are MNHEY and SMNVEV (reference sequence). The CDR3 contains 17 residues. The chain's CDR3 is CASRSPVRGRSTDTQYF. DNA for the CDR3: TGTGCCAGCAGGTCCCCGGTCAGGGGTCGTAGCACAGATACGCAGTATTTT.

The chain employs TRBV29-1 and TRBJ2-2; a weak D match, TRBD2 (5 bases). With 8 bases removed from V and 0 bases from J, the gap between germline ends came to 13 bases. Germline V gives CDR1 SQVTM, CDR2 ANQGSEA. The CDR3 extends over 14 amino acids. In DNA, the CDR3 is TGCAGCACCACTAGAAACCCGAACACCGGGGAGCTGTTTTTT. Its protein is CSTTRNPNTGELFF.

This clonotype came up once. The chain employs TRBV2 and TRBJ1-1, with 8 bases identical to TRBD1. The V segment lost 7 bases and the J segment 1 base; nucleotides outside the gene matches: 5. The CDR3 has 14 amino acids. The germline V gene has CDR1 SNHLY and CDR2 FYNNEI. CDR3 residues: CASNAGTGNTEAFF. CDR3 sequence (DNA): TGTGCCAGCAACGCCGGGACAGGGAACACTGAAGCTTTCTTT.

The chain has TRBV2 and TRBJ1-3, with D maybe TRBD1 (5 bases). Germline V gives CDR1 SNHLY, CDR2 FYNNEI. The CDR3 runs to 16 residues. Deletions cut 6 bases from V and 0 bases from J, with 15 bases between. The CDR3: CASSDRHSDSGNTIYF. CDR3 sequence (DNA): TGTGCCAGCAGCGACAGACATAGTGACTCTGGAAACACCATATATTTT.

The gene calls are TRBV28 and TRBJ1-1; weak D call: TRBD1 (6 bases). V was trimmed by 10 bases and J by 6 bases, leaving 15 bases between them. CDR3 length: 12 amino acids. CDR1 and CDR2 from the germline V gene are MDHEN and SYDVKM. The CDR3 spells CATGRQVPEAFF. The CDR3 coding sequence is TGTGCCACGGGACGACAGGTACCTGAAGCTTTCTTT.

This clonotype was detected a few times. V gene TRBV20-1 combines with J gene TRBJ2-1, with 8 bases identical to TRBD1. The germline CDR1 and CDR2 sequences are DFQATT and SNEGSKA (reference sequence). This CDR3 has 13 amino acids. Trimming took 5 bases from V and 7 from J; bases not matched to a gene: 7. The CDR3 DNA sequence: TGCAGTGCTCGGACAGGGAGAAAAAATGAGCAGTTCTTC. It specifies CSARTGRKNEQFF.

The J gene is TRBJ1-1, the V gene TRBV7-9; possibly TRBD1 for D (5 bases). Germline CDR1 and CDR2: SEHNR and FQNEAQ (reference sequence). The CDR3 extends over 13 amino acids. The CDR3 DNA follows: TGTTCCACCCCAGGGCGGGGGAACACTGAAGCTTTCTTT. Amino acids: CSTPGRGNTEAFF.

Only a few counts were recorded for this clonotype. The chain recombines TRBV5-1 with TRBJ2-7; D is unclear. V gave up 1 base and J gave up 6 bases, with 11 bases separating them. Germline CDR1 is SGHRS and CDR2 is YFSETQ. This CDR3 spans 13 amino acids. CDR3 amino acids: CASSLTRHGEQYF. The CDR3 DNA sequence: TGCGCCAGCAGCTTGACTCGACACGGCGAGCAGTACTTC.

In DNA, the CDR3 is TGTGCCAGCATGGTCGGCGGGGGGTGCACAGATACGCAGTATTTT. Translated, it gives CASMVGGGCTDTQYF. This chain links TRBV6-2 or TRBV6-3 with TRBJ2-3; TRBD2 aligns across 8 bases. The length of the CDR3 is 15 residues. The germline gives CDR1 MNHEY, CDR2 SVGEGT. V was pared by 7 bases and J by 1 base, with 7 bases of the junction left unmatched.

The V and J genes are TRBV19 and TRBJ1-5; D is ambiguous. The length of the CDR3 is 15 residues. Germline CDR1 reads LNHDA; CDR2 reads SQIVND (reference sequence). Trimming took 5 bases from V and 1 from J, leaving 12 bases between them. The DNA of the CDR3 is TGTGCCAGTAGTCCCCCCAGTGGGAGCAATCAGCCCCAGCATTTT. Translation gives CASSPPSGSNQPQHF. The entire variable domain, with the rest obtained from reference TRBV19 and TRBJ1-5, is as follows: DGGITQSPKYLFRKEGQNVTLSCEQNLNHDAMYWYRQDPGQGLRLIYYSQIVNDFQKGDIAEGYSVSREKKESFPLTVTSAQKNPTAFYLCASSPPSGSNQPQHFGDGTRLSIL.

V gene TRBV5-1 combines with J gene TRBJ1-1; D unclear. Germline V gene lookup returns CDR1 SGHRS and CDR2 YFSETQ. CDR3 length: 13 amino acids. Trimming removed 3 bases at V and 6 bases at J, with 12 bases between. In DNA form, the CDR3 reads TGCGCCAGCAGCTGGGGAGGGATCGCTGAAGCTTTCTTT. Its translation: CASSWGGIAEAFF.

CDR3 amino acids: CASSQGGFYNEQFF. As DNA, the CDR3 is TGTGCCAGCAGCCAAGGCGGCTTCTACAATGAGCAGTTCTTC. The V and J genes are TRBV14 and TRBJ2-1, with D unresolved. Deletions cut 1 base from V and 3 bases from J, with 7 bases between. This CDR3 has 14 residues. The germline gives CDR1 SGHDN, CDR2 FVKESK.

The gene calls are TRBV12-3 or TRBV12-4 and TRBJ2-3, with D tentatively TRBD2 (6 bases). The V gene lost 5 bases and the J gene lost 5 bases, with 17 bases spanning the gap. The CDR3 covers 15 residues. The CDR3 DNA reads TGTGCCAGCAGTCCTGTCGGGAGTAGAGGAGATACGCAGTATTTT. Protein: CASSPVGSRGDTQYF.

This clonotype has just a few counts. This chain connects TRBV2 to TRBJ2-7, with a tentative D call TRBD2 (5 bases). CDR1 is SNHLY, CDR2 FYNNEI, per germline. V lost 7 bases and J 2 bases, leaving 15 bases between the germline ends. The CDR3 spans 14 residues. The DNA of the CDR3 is TGTGCCAGCACAGGACTCAACGGTCCCTACGAGCAGTACTTC. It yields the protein CASTGLNGPYEQYF. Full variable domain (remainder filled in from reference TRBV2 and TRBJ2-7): EPEVTQTPSHQVTQMGQEVILRCVPISNHLYFYWYRQILGQKVEFLVSFYNNEISEKSEIFDDQFSVERPDGSNFTLKIRSTKLEDSAMYFCASTGLNGPYEQYFGPGTRLTVT.

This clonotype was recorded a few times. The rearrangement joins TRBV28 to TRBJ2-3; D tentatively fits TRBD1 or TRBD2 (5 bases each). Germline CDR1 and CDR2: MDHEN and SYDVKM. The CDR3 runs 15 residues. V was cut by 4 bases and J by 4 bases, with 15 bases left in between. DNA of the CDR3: TGTGCCAGCAGTTCCGGGACGAGGGCGTCAGATACGCAGTATTTT. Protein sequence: CASSSGTRASDTQYF.

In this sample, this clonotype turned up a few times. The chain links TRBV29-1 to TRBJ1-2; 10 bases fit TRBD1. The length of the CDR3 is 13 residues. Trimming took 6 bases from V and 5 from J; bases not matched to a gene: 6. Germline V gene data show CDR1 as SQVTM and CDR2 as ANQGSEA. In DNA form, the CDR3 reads TGCAGCGTCAAACCGGGACAGGGGTATGGCTACACCTTC. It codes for CSVKPGQGYGYTF. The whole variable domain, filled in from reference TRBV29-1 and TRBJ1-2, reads SAVISQKPSRDICQRGTSLTIQCQVDSQVTMMFWYRQQPGQSLTLIATANQGSEATYESGFVIDKFPISRPNLTFSTLTVSNMSPEDSSIYLCSVKPGQGYGYTFGSGTRLTVV.

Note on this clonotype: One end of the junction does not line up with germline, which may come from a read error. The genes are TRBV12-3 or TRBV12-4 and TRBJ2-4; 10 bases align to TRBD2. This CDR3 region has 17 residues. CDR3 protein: CTSSFEERGGVKNIQYF. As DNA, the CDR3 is TGTACCAGCAGTTTCGAGGAGCGGGGGGGCGTCAAAAACATTCAGTACTTC.

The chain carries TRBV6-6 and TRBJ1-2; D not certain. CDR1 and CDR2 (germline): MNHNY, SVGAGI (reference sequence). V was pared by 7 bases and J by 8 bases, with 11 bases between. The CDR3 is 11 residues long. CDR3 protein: CASTHQQGYTF. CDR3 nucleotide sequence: TGTGCCAGCACCCACCAGCAGGGCTACACCTTC.

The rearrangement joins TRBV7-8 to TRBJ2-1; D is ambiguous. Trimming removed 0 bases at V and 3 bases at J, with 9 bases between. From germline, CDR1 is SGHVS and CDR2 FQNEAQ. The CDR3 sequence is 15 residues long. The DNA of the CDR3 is TGTGCCAGCAGCTTAGCGGAAGGGTGCTACAATGAGCAGTTCTTC. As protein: CASSLAEGCYNEQFF.

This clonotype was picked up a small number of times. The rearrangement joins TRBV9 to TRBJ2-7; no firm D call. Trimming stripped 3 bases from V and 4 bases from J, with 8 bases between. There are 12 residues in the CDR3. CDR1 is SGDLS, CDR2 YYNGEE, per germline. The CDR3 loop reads CASSGIPYEQYF. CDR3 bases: TGTGCCAGCAGCGGTATTCCTTACGAGCAGTACTTC.

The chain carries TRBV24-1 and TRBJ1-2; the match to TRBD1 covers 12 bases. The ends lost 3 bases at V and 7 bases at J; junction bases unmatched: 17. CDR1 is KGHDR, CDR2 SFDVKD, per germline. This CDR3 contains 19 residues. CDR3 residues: CATSDRRPGTGGNFAGYTF. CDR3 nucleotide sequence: TGTGCCACCAGTGATCGACGCCCCGGGACAGGGGGCAACTTCGCTGGCTACACCTTC.